This paragraph covers one TCR beta chain sequence. Its antigen remains undetermined. No quality values exist for individual bases; no much larger clone is one base distant. The library was made by the immunoSEQ multiplex PCR assay. TCRdb carries this immuneACCESS record with in-frame sequences only. Its versions omit some clonotypes, under half of them owing to an unresolved V gene in the studies checked, with the rest unexplained. Within this sample are 100,000 or so clones, with approximately 90% of them counted one time only. The ten largest clonotypes hold approximately 1.2% of the sample. These data come from a study of T cell changes during pregnancy in multiple sclerosis (dated by TCRdb to the late 2010s). About the study as a whole: The study looked at changes in the T cell repertoire across pregnancy in women with multiple sclerosis.

At the junction V is shortened by 0 bases and J by 0 bases; bases outside the gene matches: 3. Including cysteine and phenylalanine, the CDR3 has 17 amino acids. The read is trimmed to its CDR3 DNA, 51 bases read in frame from base 1. In the germline V gene, CDR1 corresponds to MDHEN and CDR2 to SYDVKM. The sequence joins TRBV28 to TRBJ1-3; 9 bases in the junction line up with TRBD1. The receptor was isolated from a female donor with multiple sclerosis, enrolled in a pregnancy study. Material: peripheral blood, obtained in the second trimester of pregnancy. The bases read TGTGCCAGCAGTTTATGGGACAGGGGAAACTCTGGAAACACCATATATTTT. Its coded protein is CASSLWDRGNSGNTIYF.